Below are 26 T cell receptor beta chains sequenced from a single sample in a study of T cell changes during pregnancy in multiple sclerosis. TCRdb's table, derived via immunoSEQ multiplex PCR, lists solely in-frame clones and lacks some. The top ten hold under 2% of the sample, which has tens of thousands of clones, 91% seen once. The specimen comprised peripheral blood, sampled after pregnancy. Every receptor here comes from a female donor in good health, enrolled as a control in a pregnancy study.

CDR3 bases: TGTGCCGCCAGCGGAGCCGGGGGCACAGATACGCAGTATTTT. This gives the protein CAASGAGGTDTQYF. The chain carries TRBV7-9 and TRBJ2-3; a weak D match, TRBD2 (5 bases). V was pared by 11 bases and J by 1 base, with 16 bases between. The CDR3 extends over 14 amino acids. Per germline, CDR1 SEHNR and CDR2 FQNEAQ (reference sequence).

V gene TRBV7-9 combines with J gene TRBJ1-6; unclear D gene. V gave up 7 bases and J gave up 10 bases, with 17 bases separating them. The CDR3 contains 14 residues. Germline assignment: CDR1 SEHNR and CDR2 FQNEAQ (reference sequence). The CDR3 here is CASTPRSGKSPLHF. The CDR3 region has the DNA TGTGCCAGCACCCCCAGATCAGGAAAATCACCCCTCCACTTT.

J is TRBJ1-1 and V is TRBV4-3, with D hard to call. Germline V CDR1 and CDR2: LGHNA, YSLEER. The CDR3 extends over 15 amino acids. Trimming cost V 3 bases and J 0 bases, with 11 bases left between them. CDR3 residues: CASSQVVGVNTEAFF. For the CDR3, the DNA is TGCGCCAGCAGCCAGGTGGTCGGGGTGAACACTGAAGCTTTCTTT.

The chain uses TRBV18 and TRBJ1-4; weak D call: TRBD1 (5 bases). The V end was cut by 5 bases, the J end by 3 bases, with 16 bases between. Germline assignment: CDR1 KGHSH and CDR2 LQKENI. The CDR3 covers 16 residues. CDR3 DNA sequence: TGTGCCAGCTCATCGAATGAGGGAGGGGCTAATGAAAAACTGTTTTTT. Protein sequence: CASSSNEGGANEKLFF.

The V call is TRBV11-2, the J call TRBJ1-2, with 8 positions matching TRBD1. The germline CDR1 and CDR2 sequences are SGHAT and FQNNGV. There are 17 residues in the CDR3. Trimming removed 4 bases from V and 1 base from J; junction bases left unmatched: 11. The CDR3 is CASSSRTGSSGNYGYTF. Here the CDR3 DNA reads TGTGCCAGCAGCTCGAGGACAGGGTCTAGTGGTAACTATGGCTACACCTTC.

The chain is built from TRBV14 and TRBJ1-2; D call uncertain. CDR3 length: 13 amino acids. Trimming shortened V by 1 base and J by 4 bases, and 7 bases separated the two germline ends. Per the germline V gene, CDR1 is SGHDN and CDR2 is FVKESK. The CDR3 DNA reads TGTGCCAGCAGCCAAGGGGCAGCCTATGGCTACACCTTC. It codes for CASSQGAAYGYTF.

The chain combines TRBV4-1 with TRBJ1-3; the match to TRBD1 covers 12 bases. Germline CDR1 and CDR2: MGHRA and YSYEKL. The CDR3 loop spans 18 amino acids. Germline trimming cut 4 bases from V and 2 bases from J; bases unmatched to any gene: 9. CDR3 residues: CASSPGTGGRQPGNTIYF. CDR3 nucleotides: TGCGCCAGCAGCCCAGGGACAGGGGGCCGTCAGCCTGGAAACACCATATATTTT.

The sample holds one count of this clone. Here the CDR3 reads CASSGQAGGLYEQFF. The CDR3 coding sequence is TGTGCCAGCAGCGGTCAAGCGGGGGGGCTTTATGAGCAGTTCTTC. The J gene is TRBJ2-1, the V gene TRBV7-3, with TRBD2 matching over 10 bases. The CDR3 is 15 residues long. Germline-derived CDR1 and CDR2 are SGHTA and FQGTGA. The V segment lost 5 bases and the J segment 8 bases; nucleotides outside the gene matches: 9.

The chain links TRBV4-3 to TRBJ2-2; maybe TRBD2 (5 bases). V lost 1 base and J 7 bases, leaving 13 bases between the germline ends. The length of the CDR3 is 15 residues. Per germline, CDR1 LGHNA and CDR2 YSLEER. CDR3: CASSQGARVVGELFF. The DNA for the CDR3 is TGCGCCAGCAGCCAAGGGGCGAGGGTTGTCGGGGAGCTGTTTTTT.

This rearrangement joins TRBV6-6 to TRBJ2-7; TRBD2 might be the D (5 bases). The length of the CDR3 is 13 residues. CDR1 is MNHNY, CDR2 SVGAGI, per germline (reference sequence). Trimming took off 8 bases at V and 5 bases at J, with 16 bases between the two ends. In nucleotides, the CDR3 is TGTGCCAGCTCCCGGACCGTGCGGGACGAGCAGTACTTC. This codes for CASSRTVRDEQYF.

The chain couples TRBV11-3 to TRBJ1-3; D is uncertain. V dropped 3 bases and J dropped 2 bases, with 26 bases sitting between them. This CDR3 is built from 20 residues. CDR1 SGHNT and CDR2 YENEEA come from the germline V gene. This CDR3 is CASSLTVTFLGAPPGNTIYF. The DNA for the CDR3 is TGTGCCAGCAGCTTGACTGTGACCTTCCTAGGAGCCCCCCCTGGAAACACCATATATTTT.

The CDR3 here is CASSPGDRGQVEQFF. DNA of the CDR3: TGCGCCAGCAGCCCAGGGGACAGGGGGCAAGTTGAGCAGTTCTTC. J is TRBJ2-1 and V is TRBV5-1, with 12 nucleotides matching TRBD1. The V gene's germline CDR1 is SGHRS and CDR2 YFSETQ. There are 15 residues in the CDR3. V lost 4 bases to trimming and J lost 9 bases; unmatched junction nucleotides: 8.

The V call is TRBV6-5, the J call TRBJ2-1, with 7 bases that match TRBD2. Germline values: CDR1 MNHEY, CDR2 SVGAGI. The V and J ends lost 8 bases and 6 bases, in that order; junction bases with no gene match: 7. This CDR3 is 13 amino acids long. CDR3 sequence: CASWASGFNEQFF. Here the CDR3 DNA reads TGTGCCAGCTGGGCTAGCGGTTTCAATGAGCAGTTCTTC.

V and J are TRBV29-1 and TRBJ2-5; the match to TRBD1 covers 10 bases. CDR1 SQVTM and CDR2 ANQGSEA come from the germline V gene. The junction had 10 bases not matched to a gene; V was cut back by 7 bases and J by 5 bases. This CDR3 spans 14 amino acids. CDR3 sequence reads: CSDSGTGVGETQYF. The CDR3 DNA is TGCAGCGACTCCGGGACAGGGGTTGGTGAGACCCAGTACTTC.

As regards this clone: The junction differs from germline at one of its ends, possibly a read error. At the DNA level, this CDR3 is encoded by other sequences in the same sample as well. CDR3 residues: CASSPPGQGIWYGYTF. The CDR3 bases are TGCGCCAGCTCACCCCCGGGACAGGGGATATGGTATGGCTACACCTTC. The genes are TRBV18 and TRBJ1-2, with 10 bases lining up with TRBD1. Germline values: CDR1 KGHSH, CDR2 LQKENI. This CDR3 has 16 amino acids.

This chain links TRBV7-2 with TRBJ2-7, with 10 bases fitting TRBD2. The CDR3 has 14 residues. Germline V gene lookup returns CDR1 SGHTA and CDR2 FQGNSA. The junction had 9 bases not matched to a gene; V was cut back by 1 base and J by 12 bases. The CDR3 here is CASSLGTSGDSMYF. The CDR3 nucleotides read TGTGCCAGCAGCTTAGGAACTAGCGGGGATAGTATGTACTTC. The variable domain in full, completed from reference TRBV7-2 and TRBJ2-7, reads GAGVSQSPSNKVTEKGKDVELRCDPISGHTALYWYRQSLGQGLEFLIYFQGNSAPDKSGLPSDRFSAERTGGSVSTLTIQRTQQEDSAVYLCASSLGTSGDSMYFGPGTRLTVT.

The chain carries TRBV5-6 and TRBJ1-2; D perhaps matches TRBD1 (6 bases). Trimming stripped 1 base from V and 7 bases from J, with 8 bases between. The germline V gene encodes CDR1 SGHDT and CDR2 YYEEEE. The CDR3 covers 12 residues. CDR3 nucleotides: TGTGCCAGCAGCTTGACAGGGTCTGGCTACACCTTC. This sequence encodes CASSLTGSGYTF.

The CDR3 region is CASRDTSGGADTQYF. CDR3 coding DNA: TGTGCCAGCAGGGACACTAGCGGGGGGGCAGATACGCAGTATTTT. V gene TRBV6-5 combines with J gene TRBJ2-3; TRBD2 matches at 13 bases. V was clipped by 6 bases and J by 4 bases; unmatched bases: 4. The CDR3 contains 15 residues. CDR1 and CDR2 from the germline V gene are MNHEY and SVGAGI.

This chain links TRBV4-2 with TRBJ2-1; 8 bases agree with TRBD2. Germline assignment: CDR1 LGHNA and CDR2 YNFKEQ. Unmatched junction bases numbered 15, after V lost 5 bases and J lost 12 bases. The length of the CDR3 is 15 residues. The CDR3 DNA follows: TGTGCCAGCAGCGTTGAGGCCCTATTGAGCGGGGGGCAGTTCTTC. Translating gives CASSVEALLSGGQFF.

The genes are TRBV19 and TRBJ2-1, with 7 bases fitting TRBD2. Trimming removed 6 bases from V and 0 bases from J; junction bases left unmatched: 8. CDR3 size: 16 residues. From germline, CDR1 is LNHDA and CDR2 SQIVND (reference sequence). CDR3 nucleotide sequence: TGTGCCAGTAGACTCGGTAGCGGGTCCTCCTACAATGAGCAGTTCTTC. Its protein is CASRLGSGSSYNEQFF.

The genes are TRBV6-6 and TRBJ1-2; 7 bases line up with TRBD1. Unmatched junction bases numbered 12, after V lost 2 bases and J lost 6 bases. Germline V gene sequence: CDR1 MNHNY, CDR2 SVGAGI (reference sequence). The CDR3 is 16 residues long. CDR3 DNA sequence: TGTGCCAGCAGTTACGGGGGGACAGCCGTAGGGGATGGCTACACCTTC. Translated, it gives CASSYGGTAVGDGYTF.

The gene calls are TRBV29-1 and TRBJ2-7, with 8 nucleotides matching TRBD1. CDR1 is SQVTM, CDR2 ANQGSEA, per germline. V gave up 6 bases and J gave up 4 bases; unmatched junction bases: 11. The CDR3 covers 14 residues. The CDR3 sequence: CSVYGQGSSYEQYF. The CDR3 DNA sequence: TGCAGCGTGTACGGACAGGGATCGTCATACGAGCAGTACTTC.

The rearrangement uses TRBV5-1 and TRBJ2-3; D is possibly TRBD2 (5 bases). The germline V gene has CDR1 SGHRS and CDR2 YFSETQ. V was cut by 0 bases and J by 5 bases, with 10 bases left in between. The CDR3 covers 14 residues. The CDR3 is CASSLGSGGDTQYF. DNA for the CDR3: TGCGCCAGCAGCTTGGGAAGTGGAGGAGATACGCAGTATTTT.

The rearrangement joins TRBV13 to TRBJ1-3, with TRBD1 as a possible D gene (6 bases). In germline, CDR1 is PRHDT, CDR2 FYEKMQ (reference sequence). Trimming stripped 0 bases from V and 1 base from J, with 13 bases between. CDR3 size: 17 residues. CDR3 loop: CASSLGGGRRSGNTIYF. The CDR3 coding sequence is TGTGCCAGCAGCTTAGGCGGGGGGCGCCGGTCTGGAAACACCATATATTTT.

This clone has only a few counts. The chain recombines TRBV27 with TRBJ1-2; D is perhaps TRBD1 (6 bases). Per the germline V gene, CDR1 is MNHEY and CDR2 is SMNVEV (reference sequence). V was shortened by 3 bases and J by 0 bases, with 8 bases between the two germline ends. The CDR3 runs 14 residues. CDR3 in amino acids: CASSFRGSNYGYTF. DNA of the CDR3: TGTGCCAGCAGTTTCAGGGGATCTAACTATGGCTACACCTTC.

The genes are TRBV4-1 and TRBJ1-6; 7 nucleotides agree with TRBD1. The CDR3 extends over 16 amino acids. V lost 1 base to trimming and J lost 7 bases; unmatched junction nucleotides: 7. The germline gives CDR1 MGHRA, CDR2 YSYEKL. For the CDR3, the DNA is TGCGCCAGCAGCCAAGGAGAGGGGGCTAACAATTCACCCCTCCACTTT. Protein sequence: CASSQGEGANNSPLHF.